This is a list of T cell receptor beta chains from one sample in a study of OX40 agonist ivuxolimab in advanced cancers. Sequencing used immunoSEQ multiplex PCR; TCRdb keeps in-frame clones, though not all of them. The sample has roughly 73,000 clones, around 88% seen once; the top ten hold around 2.6%. The specimen comprised CD4+ or CD8+ T cells sorted from blood, sampled in a trial of the OX40 agonist ivuxolimab. The receptors were sampled from an adult with an advanced solid tumor such as melanoma, head and neck, liver or kidney cancer. The CDR3 runs from the conserved cysteine through the conserved F or W. Fields, in order: V gene, J gene, clone size, D gene, CDR3 DNA, CDR3 protein. D genes are given only for firm matches. Some rows have no size entry. The others give once, few or many, or a class for an expanded clone.

TRBV12-5	TRBJ2-3	.	TRBD2	TGTGCTAGTGGGCCCGGGAGGCGGGGTGGCACAGATACGCAGTATTTT	CASGPGRRGGTDTQYF
TRBV28	TRBJ2-3	.	.	TGTGCCAGCACCACTTTCTCCGAGGGCTTCGGCACAGATACGCAGTATTTT	CASTTFSEGFGTDTQYF
TRBV5-1	TRBJ2-5	.	TRBD1	TGCGCCAGCAGCTTATGGGGCAGGGGGCAGGAGGAGACCCAGTACTTC	CASSLWGRGQEETQYF
TRBV18	TRBJ1-1	.	.	TGTGCCAGCTCGGCCAGGGATGGCACTGAAGCTTTCTTT	CASSARDGTEAFF
TRBV28	TRBJ1-6	.	.	TGTGCCAGCAGTTCTCCTCCTCGGGGCGTTAATTCACCCCTCCACTTT	CASSSPPRGVNSPLHF
TRBV19	TRBJ1-2	.	.	TGTGCCAGTAGTCCCTCCCAACTAATCTATGGCTACACCTTC	CASSPSQLIYGYTF
TRBV6-1	TRBJ1-2	.	TRBD1	TGTGCCAGCACTCTCGGGGACAGCTATGGCTACACCTTC	CASTLGDSYGYTF
TRBV6-1	TRBJ2-7	few	TRBD1	TGTGCCAGCAGTGAAAGCCTGGGACAGGGGGCTTCCGAGCAGTACTTC	CASSESLGQGASEQYF
TRBV28	TRBJ2-3	.	.	TGTGCCAGCAGCCGACGCGGACGCACAGATACGCAGTATTTT	CASSRRGRTDTQYF
TRBV9	TRBJ2-5	.	.	TGTGCCAGCAGCCAAGGGAGTCAAGAGACCCAGTACTTC	CASSQGSQETQYF
TRBV28	TRBJ2-1	.	TRBD2	TGTGCCAGCTCCACGTCCGGGACTAGAAGACTTAATGAGCAGTTCTTC	CASSTSGTRRLNEQFF
TRBV10-3	TRBJ2-2	.	.	TGTGCCATCTGGGGGGATAAGACCGGGGAGCTGTTTTTT	CAIWGDKTGELFF
TRBV6-5	TRBJ2-5	.	TRBD2	TGTGCCAGCAATCCCCAGACTAGCCGTGAGACCCAGTACTTC	CASNPQTSRETQYF
TRBV1	TRBJ2-5	.	.	TGCACCAGCAGCCGACACGGACTAGCTCGAGAGACCCAGTACTTC	CTSSRHGLARETQYF
TRBV29-1	TRBJ2-3	.	TRBD2	TGCAGCGTTGCCGGTACTAGCGGGAGCACAGATACGCAGTATTTT	CSVAGTSGSTDTQYF
TRBV30	TRBJ1-4	.	.	TGTGCCTGGGACGGGTCGGTCGGAAAACTGTTTTTT	CAWDGSVGKLFF
TRBV29-1	TRBJ2-1	.	TRBD2	TGCAGCGCACGGCCCCCGGGACTAGCCTACAATGAGCAGTTCTTC	CSARPPGLAYNEQFF
TRBV5-4	TRBJ2-7	.	.	TGTGCCAGCAGCCGAGACGCCTACGAGCAGTACTTC	CASSRDAYEQYF
TRBV7-9	TRBJ1-1	.	TRBD1	TGTGCCAGCAGCTTCTGGGACAGACTTGAAGCTTTCTTT	CASSFWDRLEAFF